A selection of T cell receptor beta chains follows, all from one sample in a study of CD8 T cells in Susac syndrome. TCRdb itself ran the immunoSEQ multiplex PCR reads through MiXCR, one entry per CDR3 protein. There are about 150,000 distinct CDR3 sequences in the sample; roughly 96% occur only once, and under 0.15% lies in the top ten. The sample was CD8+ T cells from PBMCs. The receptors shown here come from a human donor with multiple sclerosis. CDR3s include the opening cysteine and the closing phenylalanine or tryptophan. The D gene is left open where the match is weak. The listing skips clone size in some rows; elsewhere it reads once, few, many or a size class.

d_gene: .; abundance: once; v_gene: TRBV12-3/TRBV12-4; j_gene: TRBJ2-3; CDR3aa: CASSWKGDTQYF; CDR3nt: TGTGCCAGCAGTTGGAAGGGGGATACGCAGTATTTT
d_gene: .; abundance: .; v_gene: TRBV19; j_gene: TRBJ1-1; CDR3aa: CATKERDTEAFF; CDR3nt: TGTGCCACAAAGGAAAGGGACACTGAAGCTTTCTTT
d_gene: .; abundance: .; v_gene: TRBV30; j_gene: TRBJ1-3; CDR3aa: CAWSPTGNTIYF; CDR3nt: TGTGCCTGGAGTCCGACTGGAAACACCATATATTTT
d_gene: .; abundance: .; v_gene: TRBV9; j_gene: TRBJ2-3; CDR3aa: CASSLSGVDTQYF; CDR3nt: TGTGCCAGCAGTTTGTCGGGGGTAGATACGCAGTATTTT
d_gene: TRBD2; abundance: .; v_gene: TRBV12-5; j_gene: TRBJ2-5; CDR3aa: CASGFGTSGDQETQYF; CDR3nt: TGTGCTAGTGGCTTCGGGACTAGCGGGGATCAAGAGACCCAGTACTTC
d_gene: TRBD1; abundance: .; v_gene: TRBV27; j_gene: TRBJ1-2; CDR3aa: CASSLSKAGGVGYTF; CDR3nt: TGTGCCAGCAGTTTATCGAAGGCAGGGGGAGTAGGCTACACCTTC
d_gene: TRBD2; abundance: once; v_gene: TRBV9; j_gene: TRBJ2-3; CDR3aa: CASSVDAGGLTDTQYF; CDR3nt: TGTGCCAGCAGCGTAGACGCGGGGGGCCTGACAGATACGCAGTATTTT
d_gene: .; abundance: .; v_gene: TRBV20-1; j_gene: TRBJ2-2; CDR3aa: CSVVVPNTGELFF; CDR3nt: TGCAGTGTTGTGGTCCCGAACACCGGGGAGCTGTTTTTT
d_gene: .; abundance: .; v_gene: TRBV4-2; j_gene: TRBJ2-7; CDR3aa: CASSQSEDSLHEQYF; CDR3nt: TGTGCCAGCAGCCAATCCGAGGATTCCTTGCACGAGCAGTACTTC
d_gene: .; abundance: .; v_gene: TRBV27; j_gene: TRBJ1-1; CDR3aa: CASSHRGNTEAFF; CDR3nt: TGTGCCAGCAGTCATCGCGGGAACACTGAAGCTTTCTTT
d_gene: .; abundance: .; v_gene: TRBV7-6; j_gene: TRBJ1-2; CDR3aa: CASSLPGGRVYGYTF; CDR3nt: TGTGCCAGCAGCCTCCCGGGGGGGCGGGTCTATGGCTACACCTTC
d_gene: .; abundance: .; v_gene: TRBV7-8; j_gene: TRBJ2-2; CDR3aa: CASSLVASNLGELFF; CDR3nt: TGTGCCAGCAGCTTAGTGGCTAGTAATCTCGGGGAGCTGTTTTTT
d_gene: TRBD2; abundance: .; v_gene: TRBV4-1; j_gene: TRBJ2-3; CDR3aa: CASSPSGAGITDTQYF; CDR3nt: TGCGCCAGCAGCCCCTCTGGAGCGGGGATCACAGATACGCAGTATTTT
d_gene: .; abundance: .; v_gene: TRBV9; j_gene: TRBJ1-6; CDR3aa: CASSMSDSPLHF; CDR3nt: TGTGCCAGCAGCATGTCCGATTCACCCCTCCACTTT
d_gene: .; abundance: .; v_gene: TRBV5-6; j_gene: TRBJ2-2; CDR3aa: CASSVGKHGSTGELFF; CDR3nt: TGTGCCAGCAGCGTAGGGAAGCACGGGAGCACCGGGGAGCTGTTTTTT
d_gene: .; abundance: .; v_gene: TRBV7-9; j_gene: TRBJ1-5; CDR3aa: CASNQIGSDQPQHF; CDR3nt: TGTGCCAGCAACCAAATAGGTTCGGATCAGCCCCAGCATTTT
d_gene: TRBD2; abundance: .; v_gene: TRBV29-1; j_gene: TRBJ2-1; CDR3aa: CSVDGRGAYNEQFF; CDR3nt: TGCAGCGTTGACGGGCGGGGGGCCTACAATGAGCAGTTCTTC
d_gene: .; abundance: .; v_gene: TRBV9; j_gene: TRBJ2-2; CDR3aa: CATSQGTSTGELFF; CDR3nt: TGTGCCACATCACAGGGTACTAGCACCGGGGAGCTGTTTTTT
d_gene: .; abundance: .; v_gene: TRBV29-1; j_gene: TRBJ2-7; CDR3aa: CSVEGRSYEQYF; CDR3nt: TGCAGCGTTGAGGGCCGTTCCTACGAGCAGTACTTC
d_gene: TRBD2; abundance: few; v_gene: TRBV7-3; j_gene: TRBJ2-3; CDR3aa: CASRGDTDTQYF; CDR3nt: TGTGCCAGTCGGGGGGACACAGATACGCAGTATTTT
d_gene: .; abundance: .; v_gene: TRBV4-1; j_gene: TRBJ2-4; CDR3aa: CASSQEGSTDLQYF; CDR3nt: TGCGCCAGCAGCCAAGAGGGGAGCACTGACCTTCAGTACTTC
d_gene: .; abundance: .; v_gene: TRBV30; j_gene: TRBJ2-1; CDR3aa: CAWSFSGGNEQFF; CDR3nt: TGTGCCTGGAGTTTCTCCGGGGGCAATGAGCAGTTCTTC
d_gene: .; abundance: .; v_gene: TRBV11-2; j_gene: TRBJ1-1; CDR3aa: CASSLNWLLNTEAFF; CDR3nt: TGTGCCAGCAGCTTAAATTGGCTCCTGAACACTGAAGCTTTCTTT
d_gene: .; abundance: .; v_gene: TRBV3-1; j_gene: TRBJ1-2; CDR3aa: CASSQAIPTSSGYTF; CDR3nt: TGTGCCAGCAGCCAAGCCATCCCGACGTCGTCTGGCTACACCTTC
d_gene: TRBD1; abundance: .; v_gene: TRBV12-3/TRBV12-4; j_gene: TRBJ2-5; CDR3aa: CASSLRGDRESPGRETQYF; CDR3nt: TGTGCCAGCAGTTTACGGGGGGACAGGGAATCGCCGGGCAGGGAGACCCAGTACTTC
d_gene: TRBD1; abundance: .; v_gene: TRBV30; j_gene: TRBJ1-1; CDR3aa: CAWSGGTANPNTEAFF; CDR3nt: TGTGCCTGGAGTGGGGGGACAGCTAATCCGAACACTGAAGCTTTCTTT
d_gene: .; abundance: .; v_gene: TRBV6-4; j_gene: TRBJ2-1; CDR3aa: CASSVNFPAYNEQFF; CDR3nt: TGTGCCAGCAGTGTTAACTTTCCCGCCTACAATGAGCAGTTCTTC
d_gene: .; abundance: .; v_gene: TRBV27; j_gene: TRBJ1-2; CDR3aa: CATLSDGYTF; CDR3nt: TGTGCCACACTGTCGGATGGCTACACCTTC
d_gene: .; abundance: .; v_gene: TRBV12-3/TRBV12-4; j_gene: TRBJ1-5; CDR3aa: CASSLGVQRNQPQHF; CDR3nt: TGTGCCAGCAGTTTGGGGGTACAGCGCAATCAGCCCCAGCATTTT
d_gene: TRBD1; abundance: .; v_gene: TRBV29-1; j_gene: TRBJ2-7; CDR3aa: CSVKNGQGGTYEQYF; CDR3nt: TGCAGCGTCAAGAACGGACAGGGGGGAACCTACGAGCAGTACTTC
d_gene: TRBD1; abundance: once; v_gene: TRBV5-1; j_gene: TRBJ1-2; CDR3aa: CASSSPGQGFVSYGYTF; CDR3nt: TGCGCCAGCAGTTCCCCGGGACAGGGTTTTGTAAGCTATGGCTACACCTTC
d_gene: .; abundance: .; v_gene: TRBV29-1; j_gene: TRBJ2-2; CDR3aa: CSVEGLMAGELFF; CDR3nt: TGCAGCGTTGAGGGGTTGATGGCCGGGGAGCTGTTTTTT
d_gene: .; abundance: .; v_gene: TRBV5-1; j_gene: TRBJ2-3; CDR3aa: CASSLDRAGGTQYF; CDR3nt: TGCGCCAGCAGCTTGGACAGGGCGGGTGGTACGCAGTATTTT
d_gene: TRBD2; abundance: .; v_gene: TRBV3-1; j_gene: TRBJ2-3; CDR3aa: CASSQDRKRGDGTDTQYF; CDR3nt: TGTGCCAGCAGCCAAGATCGGAAGCGGGGGGACGGCACAGATACGCAGTATTTT
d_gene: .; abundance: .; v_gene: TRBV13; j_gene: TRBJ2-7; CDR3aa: CASRSLGGSYEQYF; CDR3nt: TGTGCCAGCAGATCGTTGGGGGGCTCCTACGAGCAGTACTTC
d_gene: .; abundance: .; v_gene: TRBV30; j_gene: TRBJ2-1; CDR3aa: CAWRRNSYNEQFF; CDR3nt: TGTGCCTGGAGACGGAACTCCTACAATGAGCAGTTCTTC
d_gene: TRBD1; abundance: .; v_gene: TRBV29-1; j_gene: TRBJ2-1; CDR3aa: CSVAGVGTGKGSYNEQFF; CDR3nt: TGCAGCGTTGCAGGAGTAGGGACAGGGAAAGGCTCCTACAATGAGCAGTTCTTC
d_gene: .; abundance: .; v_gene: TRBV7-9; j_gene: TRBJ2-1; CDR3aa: CASSLVQGNDEQFF; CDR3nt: TGTGCCAGCAGCTTGGTTCAGGGAAATGATGAGCAGTTCTTC
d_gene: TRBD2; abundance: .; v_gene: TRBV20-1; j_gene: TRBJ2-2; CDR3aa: CSASYLAGGPSNTGELFF; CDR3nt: TGCAGTGCTAGTTACCTAGCGGGGGGGCCCTCGAACACCGGGGAGCTGTTTTTT
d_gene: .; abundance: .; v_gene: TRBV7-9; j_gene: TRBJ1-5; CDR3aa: CASSLSHRDSNQPQHF; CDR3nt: TGTGCCAGCAGCTTATCTCACAGGGATAGCAATCAGCCCCAGCATTTT
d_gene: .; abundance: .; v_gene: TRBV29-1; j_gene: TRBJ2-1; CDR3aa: CSVEETVSYNEQFF; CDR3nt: TGCAGCGTTGAAGAGACGGTTTCCTACAATGAGCAGTTCTTC
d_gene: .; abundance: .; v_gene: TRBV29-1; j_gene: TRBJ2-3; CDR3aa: CSVEPTSGLPTDTQYF; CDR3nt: TGCAGCGTTGAACCAACGAGCGGTCTACCCACAGATACGCAGTATTTT
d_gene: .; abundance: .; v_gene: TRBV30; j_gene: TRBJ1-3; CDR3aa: CAWTESGGLIGNTIYF; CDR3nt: TGTGCCTGGACCGAGTCCGGGGGGCTCATTGGAAACACCATATATTTT
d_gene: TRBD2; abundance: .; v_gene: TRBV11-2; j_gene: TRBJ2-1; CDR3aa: CASSLRLAGAYEQFF; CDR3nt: TGTGCCAGCAGCTTAAGGCTAGCGGGGGCCTATGAGCAGTTCTTC